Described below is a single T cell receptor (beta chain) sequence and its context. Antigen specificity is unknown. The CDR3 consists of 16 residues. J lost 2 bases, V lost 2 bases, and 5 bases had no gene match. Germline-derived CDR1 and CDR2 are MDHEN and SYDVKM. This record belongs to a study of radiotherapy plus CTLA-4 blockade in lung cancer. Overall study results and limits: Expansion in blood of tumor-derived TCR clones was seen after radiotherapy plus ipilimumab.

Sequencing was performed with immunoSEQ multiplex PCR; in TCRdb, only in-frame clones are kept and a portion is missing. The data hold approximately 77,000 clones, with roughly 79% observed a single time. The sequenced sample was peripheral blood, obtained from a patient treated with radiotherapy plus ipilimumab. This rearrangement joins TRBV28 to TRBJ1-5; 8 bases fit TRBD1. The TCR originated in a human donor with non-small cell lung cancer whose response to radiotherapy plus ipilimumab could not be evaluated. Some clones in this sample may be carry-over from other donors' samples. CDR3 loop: CASSLNDRGGNQPQHF. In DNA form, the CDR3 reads TGTGCCAGCAGTTTAAACGACAGGGGTGGCAATCAGCCCCAGCATTTT.